The 20 T cell receptor beta chains below all came from one sample that was sequenced in a study of blood T cell repertoires in COVID-19. Clones were read by immunoSEQ multiplex PCR, and TCRdb kept only the in-frame ones, dropping some. This table holds 150,000 to 200,000 clones, 85% found once. Sequenced input: peripheral blood. Source of these receptors: a human donor with acute or convalescent COVID-19. The donor label of this sample is uncertain.

V and J are TRBV6-6 and TRBJ1-1; TRBD1 aligns across 8 bases. The CDR3 loop spans 12 amino acids. CDR1 is MNHNY, CDR2 SVGAGI, per germline (reference sequence). The junction had 8 bases not matched to a gene; V was cut back by 6 bases and J by 11 bases. DNA for the CDR3: TGTGCCAGCAGAGATCTGACAGGGGAGGCTTTCTTT. Its protein is CASRDLTGEAFF.

CDR3 loop: CASSSTRTARGYTF. In nucleotides, the CDR3 is TGTGCCAGCAGTTCTACTCGGACTGCTCGAGGCTACACCTTC. The rearrangement joins TRBV6-5 to TRBJ1-2; no definite D call. Looked up from germline, CDR1 is MNHEY and CDR2 is SVGAGI. The CDR3 length is 14 residues. V was pared by 4 bases and J by 8 bases, with 17 bases between.

The gene calls are TRBV5-1 and TRBJ1-1; TRBD1 matches 7 bases. Germline V gene data show CDR1 as SGHRS and CDR2 as YFSETQ. The CDR3 extends over 15 amino acids. V was pared by 4 bases and J by 0 bases, with 6 bases of the junction left unmatched. CDR3 DNA sequence: TGCGCCAGCAGCACCCCGACAGGGCTGAACACTGAAGCTTTCTTT. This sequence encodes CASSTPTGLNTEAFF.

This sequence joins TRBV6-5 and TRBJ1-1, with 7 bases lining up with TRBD1. V lost 7 bases and J lost 0; bases outside the gene matches: 8. The CDR3 runs to 15 residues. The V gene's germline CDR1 is MNHEY and CDR2 SVGAGI. The CDR3 is CASNGQVGMNTEAFF. The CDR3 nucleotides are TGTGCCAGCAACGGACAGGTTGGCATGAACACTGAAGCTTTCTTT.

The chain recombines TRBV7-2 with TRBJ2-7; D is possibly TRBD1 (6 bases). Germline V lookup: CDR1 SGHTA, CDR2 FQGNSA. Trimming took off 2 bases at V and 4 bases at J, with 15 bases between the two ends. The CDR3 is 15 amino acids. CDR3 amino acids: CASSLQGRGRYEQYF. As DNA, the CDR3 is TGTGCCAGCAGCTTACAGGGCAGGGGAAGGTACGAGCAGTACTTC.

V and J are TRBV20-1 and TRBJ2-2, with D uncertain. The CDR3 loop spans 11 amino acids. Germline V gene sequence: CDR1 DFQATT, CDR2 SNEGSKA (reference sequence). V was trimmed by 7 bases and J by 6 bases, leaving 9 bases between them. CDR3 in amino acids: CSVTAAGELFF. CDR3 DNA: TGCAGTGTCACGGCGGCCGGGGAGCTGTTTTTT.

The chain links TRBV15 to TRBJ1-5, with TRBD1 as a possible D gene (6 bases). V was pared by 8 bases and J by 5 bases, with 19 bases between. Germline CDR1 is LNHNV and CDR2 is YYDKDF (reference sequence). CDR3 length: 15 amino acids. CDR3 region: CATGTGHGIDQPQHF. CDR3 nucleotides: TGTGCCACCGGTACGGGACACGGGATAGATCAGCCCCAGCATTTT.

The chain employs TRBV19 and TRBJ2-2; D may be TRBD2 (7 bases). The CDR3 consists of 17 residues. Germline V gene data show CDR1 as LNHDA and CDR2 as SQIVND (reference sequence). Trimming removed 2 bases at V and 2 bases at J, with 15 bases between. CDR3 nucleotide sequence: TGTGCCAGTAGTATAAGCCGGGGGGCTTATAACACCGGGGAGCTGTTTTTT. Its protein product is CASSISRGAYNTGELFF. The complete variable domain, with remaining parts taken from reference TRBV19 and TRBJ2-2, reads DGGITQSPKYLFRKEGQNVTLSCEQNLNHDAMYWYRQDPGQGLRLIYYSQIVNDFQKGDIAEGYSVSREKKESFPLTVTSAQKNPTAFYLCASSISRGAYNTGELFFGEGSRLTVL.

The chain couples TRBV6-4 to TRBJ1-2, with 9 positions matching TRBD1. From germline, CDR1 is MRHNA and CDR2 SNTAGT. Germline trimming cut 2 bases from V and 3 bases from J; bases unmatched to any gene: 4. CDR3 length: 15 residues. In DNA, the CDR3 is TGTGCCAGCAGTGACGACAGGGGGTTTGACTATGGCTACACCTTC. Its translation: CASSDDRGFDYGYTF.

The chain carries TRBV29-1 and TRBJ1-4; 9 nucleotides match TRBD1. This CDR3 contains 14 residues. Germline-derived CDR1 and CDR2 are SQVTM and ANQGSEA. V trimming: 2 bases; J trimming: 7 bases; junction bases outside the gene matches: 5. CDR3 DNA: TGCAGCGTTGAAAAACAGGGGGCTGTTGAAAAACTGTTTTTT. The encoded protein is CSVEKQGAVEKLFF. Drawing the rest from reference TRBV29-1 and TRBJ1-4, the complete variable domain is SAVISQKPSRDICQRGTSLTIQCQVDSQVTMMFWYRQQPGQSLTLIATANQGSEATYESGFVIDKFPISRPNLTFSTLTVSNMSPEDSSIYLCSVEKQGAVEKLFFGSGTQLSVL.

This chain joins TRBV9 and TRBJ2-1; the D gene is possibly TRBD1 (6 bases). V was clipped by 0 bases and J by 4 bases, with 14 bases between them. This CDR3 is built from 16 residues. Germline CDR1 is SGDLS and CDR2 is YYNGEE. CDR3: CASSVGAGVGYNEQFF. Written as DNA, the CDR3 is TGTGCCAGCAGCGTAGGAGCAGGGGTGGGTTACAATGAGCAGTTCTTC.

J is TRBJ2-7 and V is TRBV3-1 (or the pseudogene TRBV3-2); 8 bases match TRBD1. This CDR3 region has 16 residues. Germline CDR1 and CDR2: LGHDT and YNNKEL (reference sequence). Losses at the gene ends were 1 base for V and 4 bases for J; bases not matched to a gene: 9. CDR3 amino acids: CASSQVRQGRAYEQYF. The CDR3 DNA is TGTGCCAGCAGCCAAGTCCGACAGGGGAGAGCGTACGAGCAGTACTTC.

The chain uses TRBV24-1 and TRBJ1-5; D ambiguous. V was cut by 1 base and J by 0 bases, with 6 bases left in between. This CDR3 spans 15 amino acids. The germline CDR1 and CDR2 sequences are KGHDR and SFDVKD. CDR3 protein: CATSDLTDSNQPQHF. The CDR3 DNA follows: TGTGCCACCAGTGATTTAACAGATAGCAATCAGCCCCAGCATTTT.

V and J are TRBV2 and TRBJ2-7, with a weak D call TRBD2 (6 bases). Germline V gene sequence: CDR1 SNHLY, CDR2 FYNNEI. The V and J ends lost 8 bases and 1 base respectively, with 18 bases between them. The CDR3 is 15 amino acids. DNA of the CDR3: TGTGCCAGCGATTCCCAGGGACTGACATCCTACGAGCAGTACTTC. Translated, it gives CASDSQGLTSYEQYF.

The chain couples TRBV5-6 to TRBJ1-2; D remains ambiguous. This CDR3 is 14 amino acids long. With 3 bases removed from V and 7 bases from J, the gap between germline ends came to 16 bases. Germline V gives CDR1 SGHDT, CDR2 YYEEEE. CDR3 coding DNA: TGTGCCAGCAGCTACGGAGTAAGTGACTCTGGCTACACCTTC. It specifies CASSYGVSDSGYTF. Full variable domain (outside the CDR3, taken from reference TRBV5-6 and TRBJ1-2): DAGVTQSPTHLIKTRGQQVTLRCSPKSGHDTVSWYQQALGQGPQFIFQYYEEEERQRGNFPDRFSGHQFPNYSSELNVNALLLGDSALYLCASSYGVSDSGYTFGSGTRLTVV.

The chain couples TRBV7-6 to TRBJ2-1; D is undetermined. Trimming took off 5 bases at V and 8 bases at J, with 16 bases between the two ends. The CDR3 runs to 14 residues. From germline, CDR1 is SGHVS and CDR2 FNYEAQ. CDR3 nucleotide sequence: TGTGCCAGCAGCCCCCAGACGGGTTACTATGAGCAGTTCTTC. Translation: CASSPQTGYYEQFF.

The chain has TRBV11-2 and TRBJ1-2, with TRBD1 matching over 7 bases. The V gene's germline CDR1 is SGHAT and CDR2 FQNNGV. This CDR3 is 16 amino acids long. The J segment lost 4 bases and the V segment lost 1 base, leaving 9 bases of the junction unmatched. The CDR3: CASSLAPGTARYGYTF. The CDR3 DNA follows: TGTGCCAGCAGCTTAGCCCCCGGGACAGCTCGCTATGGCTACACCTTC.

This rearrangement joins TRBV30 to TRBJ1-4; 8 nucleotides agree with TRBD1. The germline CDR1 and CDR2 sequences are GTSNPN and SVGIG (reference sequence). CDR3 length equals 13 residues. Trimming removed 4 bases from V and 6 bases from J; junction bases left unmatched: 4. Here the CDR3 DNA reads TGTGCCTGGATGGACAGGGACGATGAAAAACTGTTTTTT. Protein product: CAWMDRDDEKLFF.

V and J are TRBV29-1 and TRBJ2-2; D is uncertain. V lost 4 bases to trimming and J lost 6 bases, with 9 bases between them. The CDR3 is 12 amino acids. The V gene's germline CDR1 is SQVTM and CDR2 ANQGSEA. CDR3 sequence (DNA): TGCAGCGTTGTAGTTGGAGCCGGGGAGCTGTTTTTT. As protein: CSVVVGAGELFF.

V gene TRBV14 combines with J gene TRBJ1-6; no clear D. The CDR3 loop spans 16 amino acids. From germline, CDR1 is SGHDN and CDR2 FVKESK. Trimming pared 5 bases from V and 0 bases from J, leaving 11 bases between. The CDR3: CASSFGGSSYNSPLHF. The CDR3 DNA reads as TGTGCCAGCAGCTTTGGAGGGAGCTCCTATAATTCACCCCTCCACTTT.